This T cell receptor (beta chain) derives from a study of T cells in Graves' hyperthyroidism and ophthalmopathy. Amplification of TCR beta CDR3 regions used RNA as the template. The HTBI set primed first-round TCR CDR3 RT-PCR. TCRdb recomputed calls from the multiplex PCR reads with MiXCR, one row per CDR3 protein. The sample records 450,000 to 650,000 distinct CDR3 sequences, 13% to 15% being singletons. On this clonotype: A much larger clone differs from this one at a single base, so this may be a read error.

Source material: blood. This TCR came from a woman younger than 30 with Graves' ophthalmopathy.

CDR3 coding DNA: TGTGCCTGGAGCCTGGACCAGAGCTCCTACAATGAGCAGTTCTTC. It is translated as CAWSLDQSSYNEQFF. The V and J genes are TRBV30 and TRBJ2-1; no clear D. CDR3 length: 15 residues. CDR1 is GTSNPN, CDR2 SVGIG, per germline (reference sequence). V was pared by 3 bases and J by 0 bases, with 12 bases between. The variable domain in full, completed from reference TRBV30 and TRBJ2-1, reads SQTIHQWPATLVQPVGSPLSLECTVEGTSNPNLYWYRQAAGRGLQLLFYSVGIGQISSEVPQNLSASRPQDRQFILSSKKLLLSDSGFYLCAWSLDQSSYNEQFFGPGTRLTVL.